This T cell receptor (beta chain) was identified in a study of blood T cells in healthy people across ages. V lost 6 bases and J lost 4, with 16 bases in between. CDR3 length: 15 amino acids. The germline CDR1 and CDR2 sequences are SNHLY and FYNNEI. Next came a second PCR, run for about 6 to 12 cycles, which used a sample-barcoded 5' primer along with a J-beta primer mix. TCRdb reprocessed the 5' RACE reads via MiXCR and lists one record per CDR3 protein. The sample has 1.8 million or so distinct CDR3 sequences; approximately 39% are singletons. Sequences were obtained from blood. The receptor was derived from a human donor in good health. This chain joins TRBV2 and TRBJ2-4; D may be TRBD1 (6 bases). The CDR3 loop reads CASRSTGSWKNIQYF. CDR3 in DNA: TGTGCCAGCAGATCAACAGGGAGCTGGAAAAACATTCAGTACTTC. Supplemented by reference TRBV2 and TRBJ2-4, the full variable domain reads EPEVTQTPSHQVTQMGQEVILRCVPISNHLYFYWYRQILGQKVEFLVSFYNNEISEKSEIFDDQFSVERPDGSNFTLKIRSTKLEDSAMYFCASRSTGSWKNIQYFGAGTRLSVL.